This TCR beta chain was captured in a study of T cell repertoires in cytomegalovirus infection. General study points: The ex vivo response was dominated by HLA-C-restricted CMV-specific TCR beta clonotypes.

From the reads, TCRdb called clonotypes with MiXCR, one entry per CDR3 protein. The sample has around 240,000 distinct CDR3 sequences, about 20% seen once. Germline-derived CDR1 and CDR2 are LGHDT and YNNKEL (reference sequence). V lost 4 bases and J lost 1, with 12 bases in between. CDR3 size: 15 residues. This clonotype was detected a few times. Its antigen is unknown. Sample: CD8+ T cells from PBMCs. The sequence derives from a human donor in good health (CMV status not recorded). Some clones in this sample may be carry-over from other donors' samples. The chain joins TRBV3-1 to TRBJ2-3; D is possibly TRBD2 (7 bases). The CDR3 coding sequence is TGTGCCAGCAGCCCAGAGGGGGGGCGCACAGATACGCAGTATTTT. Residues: CASSPEGGRTDTQYF.